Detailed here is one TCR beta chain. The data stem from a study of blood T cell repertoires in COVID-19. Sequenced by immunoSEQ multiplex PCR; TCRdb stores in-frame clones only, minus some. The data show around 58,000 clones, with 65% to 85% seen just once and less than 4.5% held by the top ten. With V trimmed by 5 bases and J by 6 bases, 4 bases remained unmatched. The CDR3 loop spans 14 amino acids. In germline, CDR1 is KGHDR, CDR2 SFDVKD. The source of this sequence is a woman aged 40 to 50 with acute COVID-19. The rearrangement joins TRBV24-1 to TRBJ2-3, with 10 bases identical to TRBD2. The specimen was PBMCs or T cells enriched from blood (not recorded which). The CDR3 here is CATSAAGGPDTQYF. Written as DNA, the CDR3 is TGTGCCACCAGTGCAGCGGGAGGGCCGGATACGCAGTATTTT.